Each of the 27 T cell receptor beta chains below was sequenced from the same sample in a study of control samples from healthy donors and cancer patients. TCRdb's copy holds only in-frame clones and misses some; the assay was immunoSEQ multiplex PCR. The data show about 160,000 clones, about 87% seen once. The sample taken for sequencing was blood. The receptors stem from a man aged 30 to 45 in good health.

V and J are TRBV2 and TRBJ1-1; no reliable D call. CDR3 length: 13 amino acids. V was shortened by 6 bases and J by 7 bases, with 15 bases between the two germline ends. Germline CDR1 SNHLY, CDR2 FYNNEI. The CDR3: CASRDRETSEAFF. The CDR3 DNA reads TGTGCCAGCAGAGATAGGGAAACAAGTGAAGCTTTCTTT.

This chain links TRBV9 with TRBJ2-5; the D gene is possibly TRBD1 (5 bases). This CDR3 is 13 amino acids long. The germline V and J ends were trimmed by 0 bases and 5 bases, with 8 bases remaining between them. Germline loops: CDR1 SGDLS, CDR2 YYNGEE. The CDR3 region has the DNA TGTGCCAGCAGCGTAGCAGGGTATGAGACCCAGTACTTC. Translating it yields CASSVAGYETQYF.

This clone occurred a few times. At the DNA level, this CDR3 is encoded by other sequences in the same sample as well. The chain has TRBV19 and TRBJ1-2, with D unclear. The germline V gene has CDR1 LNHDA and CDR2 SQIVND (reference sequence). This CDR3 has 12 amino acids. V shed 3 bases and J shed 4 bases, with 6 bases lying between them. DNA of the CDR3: TGTGCCAGTAGTATCAGAACCTATGGCTACACCTTC. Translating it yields CASSIRTYGYTF. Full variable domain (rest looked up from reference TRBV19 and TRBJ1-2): DGGITQSPKYLFRKEGQNVTLSCEQNLNHDAMYWYRQDPGQGLRLIYYSQIVNDFQKGDIAEGYSVSREKKESFPLTVTSAQKNPTAFYLCASSIRTYGYTFGSGTRLTVV.

The CDR3 spells CASSIRSSSTIYF. In DNA form, the CDR3 reads TGTGCCAGTAGTATCCGCAGCTCAAGCACCATATATTTT. This chain connects TRBV19 to TRBJ1-3, with D unclear. Trimming shortened V by 3 bases and J by 9 bases, and 12 bases separated the two germline ends. This CDR3 has 13 amino acids. The V gene's germline CDR1 is LNHDA and CDR2 SQIVND (reference sequence).

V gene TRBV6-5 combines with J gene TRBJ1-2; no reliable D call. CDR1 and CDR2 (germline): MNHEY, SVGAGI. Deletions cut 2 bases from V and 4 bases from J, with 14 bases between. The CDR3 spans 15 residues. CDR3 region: CASSYNAPVGYGYTF. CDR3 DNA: TGTGCCAGCAGTTACAATGCGCCGGTCGGCTATGGCTACACCTTC.

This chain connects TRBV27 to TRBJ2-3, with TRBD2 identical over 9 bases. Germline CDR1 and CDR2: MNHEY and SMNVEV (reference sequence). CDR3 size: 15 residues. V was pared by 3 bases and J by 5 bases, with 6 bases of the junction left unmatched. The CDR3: CASSFAGGPLDTQYF. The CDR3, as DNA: TGTGCCAGCAGTTTTGCGGGAGGGCCTCTAGATACGCAGTATTTT.

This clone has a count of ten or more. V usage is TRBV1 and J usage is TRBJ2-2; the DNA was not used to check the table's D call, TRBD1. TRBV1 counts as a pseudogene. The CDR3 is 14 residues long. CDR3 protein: CTTRPGQGTGELFF. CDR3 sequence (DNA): TGCACCACCCGTCCGGGACAGGGCACCGGGGAGCTGTTTTTT.

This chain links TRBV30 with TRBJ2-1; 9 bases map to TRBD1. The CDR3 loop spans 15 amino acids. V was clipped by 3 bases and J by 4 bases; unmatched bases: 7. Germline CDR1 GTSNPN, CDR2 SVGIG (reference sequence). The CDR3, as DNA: TGTGCCTGGAGAAAATTAGGGACAGGGTACAATGAGCAGTTCTTC. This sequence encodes CAWRKLGTGYNEQFF.

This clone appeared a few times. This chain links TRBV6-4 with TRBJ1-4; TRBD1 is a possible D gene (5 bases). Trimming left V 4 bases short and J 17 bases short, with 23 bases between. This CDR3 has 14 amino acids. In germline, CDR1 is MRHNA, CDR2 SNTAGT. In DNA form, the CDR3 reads TGTGCCAGCAGTGCCTTAGAAGGGACCCTTCGCAACTTTTTT. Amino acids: CASSALEGTLRNFF.

The CDR3 bases are TGTGCCATCAGTGAGTCGGGGGGTATCGGGGAGCTGTTTTTT. This gives the protein CAISESGGIGELFF. The J gene is TRBJ2-2, the V gene TRBV10-3, with D perhaps TRBD2 (6 bases). V dropped 0 bases and J dropped 7 bases, with 9 bases sitting between them. This CDR3 has 14 residues. Germline CDR1 and CDR2: ENHRY and SYGVKD.

In nucleotides, the CDR3 is TGTGCCAGCAGCTTAGGTACAGGGGGTATGACCTATAATTCACCCCTCCACTTT. It translates to CASSLGTGGMTYNSPLHF. The chain couples TRBV7-8 to TRBJ1-6, with 8 bases matching TRBD1. Germline values: CDR1 SGHVS, CDR2 FQNEAQ. V shed 1 base and J 2 bases; nucleotides not matched to a gene: 7. CDR3 length equals 18 residues.

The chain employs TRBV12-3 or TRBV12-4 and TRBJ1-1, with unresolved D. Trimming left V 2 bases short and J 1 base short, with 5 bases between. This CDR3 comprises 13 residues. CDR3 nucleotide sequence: TGTGCCAGCAGTTTAACCCGGAACACTGAAGCTTTCTTT. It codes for CASSLTRNTEAFF.

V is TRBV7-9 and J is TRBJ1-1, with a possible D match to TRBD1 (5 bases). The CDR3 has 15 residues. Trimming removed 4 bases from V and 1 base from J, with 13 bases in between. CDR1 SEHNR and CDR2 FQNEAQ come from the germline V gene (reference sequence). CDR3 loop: CASSSSGTGNTEAFF. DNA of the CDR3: TGTGCCAGCAGCTCTTCAGGGACGGGGAACACTGAAGCTTTCTTT. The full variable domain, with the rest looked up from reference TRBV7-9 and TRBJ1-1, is DTGVSQNPRHKITKRGQNVTFRCDPISEHNRLYWYRQTLGQGPEFLTYFQNEAQLEKSRLLSDRFSAERPKGSFSTLEIQRTEQGDSAMYLCASSSSGTGNTEAFFGQGTRLTVV.

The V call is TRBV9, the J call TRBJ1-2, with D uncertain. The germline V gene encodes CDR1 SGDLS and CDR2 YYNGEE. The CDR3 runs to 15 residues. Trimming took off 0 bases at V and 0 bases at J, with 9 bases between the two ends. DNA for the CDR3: TGTGCCAGCAGCGTAGGTAGGGTCGCTAACTATGGCTACACCTTC. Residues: CASSVGRVANYGYTF.

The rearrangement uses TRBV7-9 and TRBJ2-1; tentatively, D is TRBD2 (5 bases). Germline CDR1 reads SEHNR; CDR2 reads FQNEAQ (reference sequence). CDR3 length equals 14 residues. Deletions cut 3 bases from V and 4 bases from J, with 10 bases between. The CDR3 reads CASSLGDPYNEQFF. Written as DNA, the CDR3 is TGTGCCAGCAGCTTGGGAGACCCTTACAATGAGCAGTTCTTC.

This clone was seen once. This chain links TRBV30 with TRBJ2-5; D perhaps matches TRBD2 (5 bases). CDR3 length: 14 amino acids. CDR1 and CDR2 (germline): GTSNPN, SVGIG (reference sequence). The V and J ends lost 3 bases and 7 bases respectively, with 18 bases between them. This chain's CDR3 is CAWSAAPQRGTQYF. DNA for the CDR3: TGTGCCTGGAGCGCGGCCCCTCAACGGGGGACCCAGTACTTC. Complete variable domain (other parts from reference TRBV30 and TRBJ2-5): SQTIHQWPATLVQPVGSPLSLECTVEGTSNPNLYWYRQAAGRGLQLLFYSVGIGQISSEVPQNLSASRPQDRQFILSSKKLLLSDSGFYLCAWSAAPQRGTQYFGPGTRLLVL.

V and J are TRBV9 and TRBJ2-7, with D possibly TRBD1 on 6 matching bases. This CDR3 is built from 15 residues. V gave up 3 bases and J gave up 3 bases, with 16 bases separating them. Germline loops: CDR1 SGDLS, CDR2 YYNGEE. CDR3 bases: TGTGCCAGCAGCGCGTCAGGGGATTTTGTCTACGAGCAGTACTTC. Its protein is CASSASGDFVYEQYF.

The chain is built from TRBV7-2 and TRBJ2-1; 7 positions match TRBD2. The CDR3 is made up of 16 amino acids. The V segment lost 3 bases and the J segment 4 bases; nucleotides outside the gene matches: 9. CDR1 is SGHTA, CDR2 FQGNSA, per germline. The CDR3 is CASSLSALAVYNEQFF. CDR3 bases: TGTGCCAGCAGCTTGTCGGCGCTAGCGGTATACAATGAGCAGTTCTTC.

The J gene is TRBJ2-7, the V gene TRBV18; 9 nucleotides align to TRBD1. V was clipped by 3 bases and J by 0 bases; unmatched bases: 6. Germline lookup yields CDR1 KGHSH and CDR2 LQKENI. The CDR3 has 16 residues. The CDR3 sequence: CASSPLMDRGSYEQYF. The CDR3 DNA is TGTGCCAGCTCACCCCTGATGGACAGGGGCTCCTACGAGCAGTACTTC.

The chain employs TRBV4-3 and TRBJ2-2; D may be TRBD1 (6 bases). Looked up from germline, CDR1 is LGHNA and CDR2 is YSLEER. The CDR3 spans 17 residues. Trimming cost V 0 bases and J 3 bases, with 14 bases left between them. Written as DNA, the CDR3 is TGCGCCAGCAGCCAAGATCGTGGGGGCCTTTACACCGGGGAGCTGTTTTTT. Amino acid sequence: CASSQDRGGLYTGELFF.

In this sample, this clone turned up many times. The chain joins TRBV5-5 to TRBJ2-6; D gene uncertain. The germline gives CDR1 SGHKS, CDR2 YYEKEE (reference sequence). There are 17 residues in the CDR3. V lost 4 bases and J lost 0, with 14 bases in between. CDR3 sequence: CASSSAGFRSGANVLTF. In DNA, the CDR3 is TGTGCCAGCAGCAGTGCCGGGTTCCGCTCTGGGGCCAACGTCCTGACTTTC.

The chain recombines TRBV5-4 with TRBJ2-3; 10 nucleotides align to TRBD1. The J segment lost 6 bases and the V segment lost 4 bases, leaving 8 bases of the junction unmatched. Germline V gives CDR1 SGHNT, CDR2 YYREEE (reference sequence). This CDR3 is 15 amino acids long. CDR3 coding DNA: TGTGCCAGCAGCCAAAGGGACAGGGGAAGGGATACGCAGTATTTT. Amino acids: CASSQRDRGRDTQYF.

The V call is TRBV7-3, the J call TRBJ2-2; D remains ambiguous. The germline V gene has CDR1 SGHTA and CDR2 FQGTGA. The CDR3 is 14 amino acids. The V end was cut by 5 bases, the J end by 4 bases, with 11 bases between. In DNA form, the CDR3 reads TGTGCCAGCAGCCCTAGGTCGGCCACCGGGGAGCTGTTTTTT. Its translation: CASSPRSATGELFF.

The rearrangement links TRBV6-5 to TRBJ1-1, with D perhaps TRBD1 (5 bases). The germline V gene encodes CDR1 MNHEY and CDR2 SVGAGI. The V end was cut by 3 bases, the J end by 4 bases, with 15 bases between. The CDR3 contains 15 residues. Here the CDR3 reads CASSYYEGGTTEAFF. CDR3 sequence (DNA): TGTGCCAGCAGTTATTACGAGGGCGGGACCACTGAAGCTTTCTTT.

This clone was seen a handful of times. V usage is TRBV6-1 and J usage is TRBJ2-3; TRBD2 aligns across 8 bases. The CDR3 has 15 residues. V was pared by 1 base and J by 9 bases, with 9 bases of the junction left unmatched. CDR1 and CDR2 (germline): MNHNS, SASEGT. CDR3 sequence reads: CASSEGSFSGATQYF. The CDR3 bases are TGTGCCAGCAGTGAAGGAAGTTTTAGCGGGGCGACGCAGTATTTT.

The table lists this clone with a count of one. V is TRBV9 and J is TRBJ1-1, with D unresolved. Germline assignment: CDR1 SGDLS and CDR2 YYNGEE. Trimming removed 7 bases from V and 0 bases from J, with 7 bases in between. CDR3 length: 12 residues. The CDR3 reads CASGELNTEAFF. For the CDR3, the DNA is TGTGCCAGCGGGGAGTTGAACACTGAAGCTTTCTTT.

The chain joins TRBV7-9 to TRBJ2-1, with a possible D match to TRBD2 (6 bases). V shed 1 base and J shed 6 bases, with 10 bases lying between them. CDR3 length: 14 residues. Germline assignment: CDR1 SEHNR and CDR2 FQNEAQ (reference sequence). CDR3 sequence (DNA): TGTGCCAGCAGCTTAGATGGCGGGGCCAATGAGCAGTTCTTC. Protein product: CASSLDGGANEQFF.